The sequence of this T cell receptor beta chain was determined in a study of blood T cell repertoires in COVID-19. The germline V gene encodes CDR1 SGHTA and CDR2 FQGNSA. Trimming removed 5 bases from V and 8 bases from J; junction bases left unmatched: 6. The CDR3 spans 14 residues. The data were produced by immunoSEQ multiplex PCR, yet TCRdb's version contains in-frame clones alone and is incomplete. The top ten hold 8.5% to 10% of the sample, which has around 93,000 clones, approximately 77% seen once. The sequence was obtained from an elderly woman with acute or convalescent COVID-19. The chain employs TRBV7-2 and TRBJ1-4; 9 bases match TRBD1. Source material: peripheral blood. The CDR3 reads CASSPGQGWEKLFF. In DNA form, the CDR3 reads TGTGCCAGCAGCCCAGGACAGGGGTGGGAAAAACTGTTTTTT.